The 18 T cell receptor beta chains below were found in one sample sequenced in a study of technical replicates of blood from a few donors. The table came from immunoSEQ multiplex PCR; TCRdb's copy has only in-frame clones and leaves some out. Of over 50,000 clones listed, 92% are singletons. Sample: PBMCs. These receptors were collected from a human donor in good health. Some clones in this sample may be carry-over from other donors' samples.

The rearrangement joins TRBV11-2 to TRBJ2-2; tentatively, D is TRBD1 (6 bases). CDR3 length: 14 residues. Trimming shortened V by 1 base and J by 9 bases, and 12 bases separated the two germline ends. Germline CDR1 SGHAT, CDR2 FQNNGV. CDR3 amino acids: CASSLGGGDRELFF. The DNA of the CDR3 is TGTGCCAGCAGCTTAGGTGGTGGGGACAGGGAGCTGTTTTTT.

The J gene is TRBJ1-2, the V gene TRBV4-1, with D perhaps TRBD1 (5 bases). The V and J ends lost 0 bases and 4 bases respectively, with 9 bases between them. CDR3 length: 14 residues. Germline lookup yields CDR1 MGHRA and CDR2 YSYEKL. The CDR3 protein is CASSQERGTYGYTF. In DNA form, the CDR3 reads TGCGCCAGCAGCCAAGAGCGGGGGACCTATGGCTACACCTTC.

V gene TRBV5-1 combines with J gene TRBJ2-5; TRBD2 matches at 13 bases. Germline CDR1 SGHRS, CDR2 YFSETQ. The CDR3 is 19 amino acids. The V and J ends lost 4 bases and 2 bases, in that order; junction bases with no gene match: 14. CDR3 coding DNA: TGCGCCAGCAGCCGCGACATAAGAGGACTAGCGGGGGAACAAGAGACCCAGTACTTC. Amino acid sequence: CASSRDIRGLAGEQETQYF.

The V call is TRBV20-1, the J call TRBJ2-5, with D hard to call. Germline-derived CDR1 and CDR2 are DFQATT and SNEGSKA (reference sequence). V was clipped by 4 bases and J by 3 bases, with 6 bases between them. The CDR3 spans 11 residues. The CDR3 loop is CSAIREETQYF. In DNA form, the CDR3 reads TGCAGTGCTATCCGAGAAGAGACCCAGTACTTC.

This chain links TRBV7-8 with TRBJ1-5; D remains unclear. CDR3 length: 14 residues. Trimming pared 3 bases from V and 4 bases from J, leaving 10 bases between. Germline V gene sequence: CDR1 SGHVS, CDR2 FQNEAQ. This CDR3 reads CASSFQTANQPQHF. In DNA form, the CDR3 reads TGTGCCAGCAGCTTCCAAACAGCTAATCAGCCCCAGCATTTT. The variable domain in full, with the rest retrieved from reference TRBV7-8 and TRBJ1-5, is GAGVSQSPRYKVAKRGQDVALRCDPISGHVSLFWYQQALGQGPEFLTYFQNEAQLDKSGLPSDRFFAERPEGSVSTLKIQRTQQEDSAVYLCASSFQTANQPQHFGDGTRLSIL.

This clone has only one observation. CDR3 coding DNA: TGTGCCAGCAGCTTAGCGGGGGGATACAATGAGCAGTTCTTC. Protein: CASSLAGGYNEQFF. The chain is built from TRBV7-9 and TRBJ2-1, with D maybe TRBD2 (6 bases). The germline V gene has CDR1 SEHNR and CDR2 FQNEAQ (reference sequence). V lost 0 bases and J 4 bases, leaving 7 bases between the germline ends. The CDR3 runs 14 residues.

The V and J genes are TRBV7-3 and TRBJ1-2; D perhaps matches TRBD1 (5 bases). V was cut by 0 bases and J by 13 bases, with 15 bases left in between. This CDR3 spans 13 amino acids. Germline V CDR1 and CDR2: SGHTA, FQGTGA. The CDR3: CASSLTTDRIVTF. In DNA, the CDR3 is TGTGCCAGCAGCTTAACCACAGACAGAATTGTCACCTTC. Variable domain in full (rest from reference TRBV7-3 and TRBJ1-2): GAGVSQTPSNKVTEKGKYVELRCDPISGHTALYWYRQSLGQGPEFLIYFQGTGAADDSGLPNDRFFAVRPEGSVSTLKIQRTERGDSAVYLCASSLTTDRIVTFGSGTRLTVV.

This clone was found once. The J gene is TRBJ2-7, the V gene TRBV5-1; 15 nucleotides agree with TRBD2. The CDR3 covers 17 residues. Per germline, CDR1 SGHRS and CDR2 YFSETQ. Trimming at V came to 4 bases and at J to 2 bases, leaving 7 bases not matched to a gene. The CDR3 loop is CASSKIGLAGGPYEQYF. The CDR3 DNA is TGCGCCAGCAGCAAAATCGGACTAGCGGGGGGGCCCTACGAGCAGTACTTC.

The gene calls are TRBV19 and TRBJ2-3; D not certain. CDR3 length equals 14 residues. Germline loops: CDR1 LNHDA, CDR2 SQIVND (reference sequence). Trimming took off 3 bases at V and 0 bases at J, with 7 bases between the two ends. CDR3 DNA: TGTGCCAGTAGTATTGCGTCTAGCACAGATACGCAGTATTTT. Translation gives CASSIASSTDTQYF. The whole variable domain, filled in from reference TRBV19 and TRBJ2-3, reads DGGITQSPKYLFRKEGQNVTLSCEQNLNHDAMYWYRQDPGQGLRLIYYSQIVNDFQKGDIAEGYSVSREKKESFPLTVTSAQKNPTAFYLCASSIASSTDTQYFGPGTRLTVL.

As DNA, the CDR3 is TGTGCCAGCAGCCCGACCATGACAGTTAGCTCCTACGAGCAGTACTTC. Protein product: CASSPTMTVSSYEQYF. The genes are TRBV7-8 and TRBJ2-7; D perhaps matches TRBD1 (5 bases). Trimming removed 5 bases at V and 0 bases at J, with 17 bases between. Germline V gives CDR1 SGHVS, CDR2 FQNEAQ. The CDR3 loop spans 16 amino acids.

CDR3 in amino acids: CASSPEVLEKLFF. The CDR3, as DNA: TGTGCCAGCAGTCCCGAGGTTTTGGAAAAACTGTTTTTT. The chain employs TRBV2 and TRBJ1-4; D remains unclear. The CDR3 runs 13 residues. From germline, CDR1 is SNHLY and CDR2 FYNNEI. V dropped 5 bases and J dropped 8 bases, with 12 bases sitting between them.

The CDR3: CASSPTGSYEQYF. CDR3 bases: TGTGCCAGCAGCCCGACAGGGTCCTACGAGCAGTACTTC. The chain links TRBV7-9 to TRBJ2-7, with 7 bases identical to TRBD1. V lost 5 bases, J lost 1 base, and 2 bases stayed unmatched. The CDR3 extends over 13 amino acids. In germline, CDR1 is SEHNR, CDR2 FQNEAQ (reference sequence).

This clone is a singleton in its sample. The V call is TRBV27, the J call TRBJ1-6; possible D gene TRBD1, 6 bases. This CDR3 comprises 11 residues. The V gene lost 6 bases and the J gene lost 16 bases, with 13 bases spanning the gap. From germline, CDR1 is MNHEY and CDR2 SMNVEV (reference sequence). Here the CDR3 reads CASSRGHGLHF. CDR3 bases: TGTGCCAGCAGCAGGGGTCACGGTCTCCACTTT.

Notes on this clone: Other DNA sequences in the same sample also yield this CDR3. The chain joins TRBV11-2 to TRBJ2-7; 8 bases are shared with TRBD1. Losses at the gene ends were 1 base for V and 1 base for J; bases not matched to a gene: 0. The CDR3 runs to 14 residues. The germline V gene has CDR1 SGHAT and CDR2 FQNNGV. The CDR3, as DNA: TGTGCCAGCAGCTTAGGGACAGGGTCCTACGAGCAGTACTTC. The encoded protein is CASSLGTGSYEQYF.

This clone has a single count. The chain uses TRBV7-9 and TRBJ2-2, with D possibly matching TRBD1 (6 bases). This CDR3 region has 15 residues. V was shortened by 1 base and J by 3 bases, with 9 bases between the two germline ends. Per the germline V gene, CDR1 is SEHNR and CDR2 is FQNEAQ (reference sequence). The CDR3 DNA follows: TGTGCCAGCAGCTTAGTTGGGGGCCACACCGGGGAGCTGTTTTTT. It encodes CASSLVGGHTGELFF.

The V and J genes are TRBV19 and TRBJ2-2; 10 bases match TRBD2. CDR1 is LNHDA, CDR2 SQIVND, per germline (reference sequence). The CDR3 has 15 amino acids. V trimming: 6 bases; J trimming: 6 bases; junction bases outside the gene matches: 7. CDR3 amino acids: CASRIAGLASGELFF. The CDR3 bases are TGTGCCAGTAGAATCGCGGGACTAGCGTCCGGGGAGCTGTTTTTT.

The CDR3 loop reads CASSPTGTGYTF. The CDR3 DNA is TGTGCCAGCAGTCCGACAGGGACTGGCTACACCTTC. The V gene is TRBV6-6, the J gene TRBJ1-2, with 7 nucleotides matching TRBD1. CDR1 MNHNY and CDR2 SVGAGI come from the germline V gene (reference sequence). The CDR3 loop spans 12 amino acids. The trim removed 5 bases at V and 7 bases at J, leaving 4 bases unmatched.

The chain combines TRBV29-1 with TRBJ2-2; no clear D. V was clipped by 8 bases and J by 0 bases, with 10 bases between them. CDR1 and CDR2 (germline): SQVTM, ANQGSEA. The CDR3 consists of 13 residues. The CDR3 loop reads CSSTQPNTGELFF. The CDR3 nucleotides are TGCAGCTCAACACAGCCGAACACCGGGGAGCTGTTTTTT.